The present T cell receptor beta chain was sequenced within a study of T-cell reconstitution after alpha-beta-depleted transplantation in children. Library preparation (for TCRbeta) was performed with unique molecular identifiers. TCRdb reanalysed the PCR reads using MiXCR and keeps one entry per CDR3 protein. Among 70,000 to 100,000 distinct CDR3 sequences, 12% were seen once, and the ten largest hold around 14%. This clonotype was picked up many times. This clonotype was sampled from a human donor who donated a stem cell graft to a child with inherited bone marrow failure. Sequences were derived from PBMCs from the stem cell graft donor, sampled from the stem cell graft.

CDR3 loop: CASIRGGPETQYF. The CDR3 DNA follows: TGTGCCAGCATTAGAGGGGGGCCGGAGACCCAGTACTTC. The rearrangement links TRBV6-6 to TRBJ2-5; D tentatively fits TRBD1 or TRBD2 (6 bases each). V lost 7 bases and J 5 bases, leaving 14 bases between the germline ends. Germline V lookup: CDR1 MNHNY, CDR2 SVGAGI (reference sequence). This CDR3 contains 13 residues.